These 17 T cell receptor beta chains came from one sample sequenced in a study of T-cell reconstitution after alpha-beta-depleted transplantation in children (dated by TCRdb to the mid-2010s). Libraries came from PCR. Sequencer: Illumina HiSeq 2500. TCR library preparation used molecular barcoding, with unique molecular identifiers applied to normalize quantification of the TCRbeta repertoire. TCRdb reprocessed the public reads (quality trimming at Q25 with fastp, clone calling with MiXCR) and kept in-frame beta chains. Each CDR3 protein appears once, grouped with its most common genes and DNA. This sample is represented by around 200,000 distinct CDR3 sequences; about a tenth of them were singletons. The ten largest clonotypes hold around 6.2% of the sample. The source was PBMCs from the stem cell graft donor, collected from the stem cell graft. These receptors originate from a human donor who donated a stem cell graft to a child with acute lymphoblastic leukemia.

This chain links TRBV28 with TRBJ2-2; weak D call: TRBD1 (5 bases). This CDR3 contains 13 residues. The germline V gene has CDR1 MDHEN and CDR2 SYDVKM. V lost 3 bases and J 5 bases, leaving 7 bases between the germline ends. CDR3 sequence (DNA): TGTGCCAGCAGTTTCAGGGTGACCGGGGAGCTGTTTTTT. As protein: CASSFRVTGELFF.

The chain joins TRBV6-1 to TRBJ2-5; unclear D gene. The CDR3 sequence is 12 residues long. The V gene lost 11 bases and the J gene lost 3 bases, with 13 bases spanning the gap. The germline V gene encodes CDR1 MNHNS and CDR2 SASEGT. CDR3 DNA: TGTGCCGGTTCCCGGACGGAAGAGACCCAGTACTTC. Protein: CAGSRTEETQYF.

The rearrangement joins TRBV20-1 to TRBJ1-1; D call uncertain. Germline assignment: CDR1 DFQATT and CDR2 SNEGSKA (reference sequence). V lost 3 bases to trimming and J lost 1 base, with 9 bases between them. CDR3 length: 13 residues. CDR3 amino acids: CSARGSPNTEAFF. In DNA form, the CDR3 reads TGCAGTGCTAGGGGGTCGCCGAACACTGAAGCTTTCTTT.

This clonotype was observed a few times. V usage is TRBV7-9 and J usage is TRBJ1-4; D is unresolved. The V and J ends lost 5 bases and 0 bases respectively, with 13 bases between them. Germline V gene lookup returns CDR1 SEHNR and CDR2 FQNEAQ (reference sequence). The CDR3 totals 16 residues. The CDR3 loop is CASSQDGGATNEKLFF. The CDR3 nucleotides read TGTGCCAGCAGCCAGGACGGCGGAGCAACTAATGAAAAACTGTTTTTT. Full variable domain (rest looked up from reference TRBV7-9 and TRBJ1-4): DTGVSQNPRHKITKRGQNVTFRCDPISEHNRLYWYRQTLGQGPEFLTYFQNEAQLEKSRLLSDRFSAERPKGSFSTLEIQRTEQGDSAMYLCASSQDGGATNEKLFFGSGTQLSVL.

This clonotype showed up just a few times. CDR3 nucleotide sequence: TGTGCCACCGAATTCATGGTTCAGGGGGACCAAGAGACCCAGTACTTC. Translated, it gives CATEFMVQGDQETQYF. The rearrangement uses TRBV24-1 and TRBJ2-5; TRBD1 agrees at 7 bases. V trimming: 9 bases; J trimming: 0 bases; junction bases outside the gene matches: 12. Germline CDR1 reads KGHDR; CDR2 reads SFDVKD. The CDR3 sequence is 16 residues long.

Only a few counts were recorded for this clonotype. V usage is TRBV7-8 and J usage is TRBJ2-7; 8 bases are a match to TRBD1. The CDR3 consists of 15 residues. Germline CDR1 and CDR2: SGHVS and FQNEAQ. V lost 5 bases to trimming and J lost 2 bases; unmatched junction nucleotides: 8. CDR3 bases: TGTGCCAGCAGCCCACGGACAGGGCCCACCTACGAGCAGTACTTC. This gives the protein CASSPRTGPTYEQYF.

The sample holds a few counts of this clonotype. The chain uses TRBV5-1 and TRBJ1-4, with D hard to call. Trimming removed 2 bases from V and 4 bases from J, with 12 bases in between. Germline V gene data show CDR1 as SGHRS and CDR2 as YFSETQ. The CDR3 loop spans 15 amino acids. The CDR3 sequence: CASSLTLGRNEKLFF. DNA of the CDR3: TGCGCCAGCAGCTTAACCCTGGGCCGTAATGAAAAACTGTTTTTT.

In its sample, this clonotype was seen many times. The chain combines TRBV29-1 with TRBJ2-7, with D possibly matching TRBD2 (5 bases). Germline V gene data show CDR1 as SQVTM and CDR2 as ANQGSEA. With 4 bases removed from V and 4 bases from J, the gap between germline ends came to 14 bases. CDR3 length: 13 residues. CDR3 protein: CSVVLRDQYEQYF. The CDR3, as DNA: TGCAGCGTTGTACTACGGGATCAATACGAGCAGTACTTC.

There are many counts of this clonotype. The chain recombines TRBV5-1 with TRBJ2-1, with 9 bases matching TRBD1. The CDR3 covers 15 residues. Germline assignment: CDR1 SGHRS and CDR2 YFSETQ. V shed 5 bases, J shed 4 bases, and the junction held 7 bases outside the gene matches. The chain's CDR3 is CASSSGTGTYNEQFF. The CDR3 coding sequence is TGCGCCAGCAGTTCAGGGACAGGGACGTACAATGAGCAGTTCTTC.

This clonotype was detected many times. The genes are TRBV4-1 and TRBJ2-3, with D uncertain. The germline gives CDR1 MGHRA, CDR2 YSYEKL. The V end lost 3 bases, the J end lost 0 bases, and 10 bases lay between the germline ends. This CDR3 comprises 15 residues. CDR3 coding DNA: TGCGCCAGCAGCCATAGGTTTTCTAGCACAGATACGCAGTATTTT. Translated, it gives CASSHRFSSTDTQYF.

In its sample, this clonotype was seen a few times. The rearrangement links TRBV7-8 to TRBJ1-1, with 8 positions matching TRBD1. J lost 5 bases, V lost 5 bases, and 16 bases had no gene match. Looked up from germline, CDR1 is SGHVS and CDR2 is FQNEAQ. This CDR3 comprises 17 residues. The CDR3 sequence: CASSPYSQAGGWTEAFF. The CDR3 DNA follows: TGTGCCAGCAGCCCCTATTCCCAAGCAGGGGGCTGGACTGAAGCTTTCTTT.

This clonotype was counted ten times or more. The gene calls are TRBV5-1 and TRBJ2-1; D is perhaps TRBD1 (6 bases). Germline lookup yields CDR1 SGHRS and CDR2 YFSETQ. CDR3 length: 14 amino acids. V was clipped by 4 bases and J by 8 bases, with 16 bases between them. This chain's CDR3 is CASSPLTGTDEQFF. The CDR3 bases are TGCGCCAGCAGCCCTCTTACAGGGACCGATGAGCAGTTCTTC.

This clonotype showed up just a few times. The chain employs TRBV5-1 and TRBJ2-7; D is unresolved. The V end was cut by 3 bases, the J end by 0 bases, with 16 bases between. Germline V lookup: CDR1 SGHRS, CDR2 YFSETQ. This CDR3 spans 16 amino acids. CDR3 sequence: CASSSATTYRSYEQYF. The CDR3 DNA is TGCGCCAGCAGCTCCGCGACCACCTATCGCTCCTACGAGCAGTACTTC.

This clonotype has ten or more counts. The rearrangement uses TRBV7-9 and TRBJ1-2, with unresolved D. V gave up 1 base and J gave up 7 bases, with 10 bases separating them. This CDR3 is 13 amino acids long. Germline V gives CDR1 SEHNR, CDR2 FQNEAQ (reference sequence). The CDR3 nucleotides read TGTGCCAGCAGCTTAGGGCAGTATTCTGGCTACACCTTC. This encodes CASSLGQYSGYTF.

This clonotype was observed a few times. The J gene is TRBJ2-5, the V gene TRBV5-1; 7 positions match TRBD1. CDR1 and CDR2 from the germline V gene are SGHRS and YFSETQ. V shed 9 bases, J shed 1 base, and the junction held 6 bases outside the gene matches. The CDR3 runs 13 residues. The CDR3 reads CATSEGAQETQYF. Written as DNA, the CDR3 is TGCGCCACTTCCGAGGGGGCCCAAGAGACCCAGTACTTC.

This clonotype came up many times. The rearrangement links TRBV6-2 or TRBV6-3 to TRBJ2-5; 7 positions agree with TRBD2. Per the germline V gene, CDR1 is MNHEY and CDR2 is SVGEGT. V was pared by 5 bases and J by 1 base, with 7 bases of the junction left unmatched. This CDR3 has 15 amino acids. CDR3 sequence (DNA): TGTGCCAGCAGTCCTACCAGACTAGCCCAAGAGACCCAGTACTTC. Its protein product is CASSPTRLAQETQYF.

There are a few counts of this clonotype. The rearrangement joins TRBV5-1 to TRBJ2-2; TRBD2 matches 8 bases. Germline V CDR1 and CDR2: SGHRS, YFSETQ. This CDR3 spans 15 amino acids. Unmatched junction bases numbered 6, after V lost 5 bases and J lost 3 bases. The CDR3 bases are TGCGCCAGCAGGATAGCGGGGCGAGACACCGGGGAGCTGTTTTTT. Protein: CASRIAGRDTGELFF.